The 25 T cell receptor beta chains given below trace back to one sample, sequenced in a study of blood T cell repertoires in COVID-19. Clones were sequenced by immunoSEQ multiplex PCR, and TCRdb holds only the in-frame ones, with some missing. Of a few hundred thousand clones in the sample, roughly nine tenths were seen once. Sequenced sample: PBMCs or T cells enriched from blood (not recorded which). The receptors here all came from an older woman who had recovered from COVID-19.

In nucleotides, the CDR3 is TGTGCCAGCAGCTTGGTCGCCAGGGGAAACGGAGCACCCCTCCACTTT. Translating gives CASSLVARGNGAPLHF. The rearrangement links TRBV7-8 to TRBJ1-6, with D tentatively TRBD1 (6 bases). Germline CDR1 is SGHVS and CDR2 is FQNEAQ. CDR3 size: 16 residues. The V end lost 3 bases, the J end lost 11 bases, and 20 bases lay between the germline ends.

The chain is built from TRBV5-4 and TRBJ2-1, with 11 bases that match TRBD1. V was pared by 3 bases and J by 8 bases, with 7 bases of the junction left unmatched. Germline-derived CDR1 and CDR2 are SGHNT and YYREEE (reference sequence). The CDR3 totals 15 residues. CDR3 sequence (DNA): TGTGCCAGCAGCTCGGGACAGGGGGTTACGGATGAGCAGTTCTTC. This codes for CASSSGQGVTDEQFF.

V usage is TRBV27 and J usage is TRBJ1-5; possibly TRBD1 for D (6 bases). The CDR3 covers 17 residues. The germline V gene has CDR1 MNHEY and CDR2 SMNVEV (reference sequence). V lost 3 bases and J 1 base, leaving 16 bases between the germline ends. The CDR3 reads CASSFLGGLVSNQPQHF. The CDR3 DNA reads as TGTGCCAGCAGTTTCCTGGGGGGGCTAGTAAGCAATCAGCCCCAGCATTTT.

The chain employs TRBV4-2 and TRBJ1-5; TRBD1 is a possible D gene (5 bases). The V and J ends lost 0 bases and 6 bases respectively, with 12 bases between them. The CDR3 loop spans 15 amino acids. The germline gives CDR1 LGHNA, CDR2 YNFKEQ. The CDR3 DNA follows: TGTGCCAGCAGCCAAGACGGGCAGGGAAGTCAGCCCCAGCATTTT. Translation gives CASSQDGQGSQPQHF.

This chain links TRBV4-2 with TRBJ1-6; weak D call: TRBD1 (5 bases). The V gene's germline CDR1 is LGHNA and CDR2 YNFKEQ. CDR3 length equals 13 residues. V lost 4 bases and J lost 14, with 15 bases in between. The CDR3 DNA reads TGTGCCAGCAGCCCGGGGGTTCATGAGTCCCTCCACTTT. Its protein is CASSPGVHESLHF.

This chain connects TRBV2 to TRBJ2-7; 9 nucleotides line up with TRBD2. The CDR3 loop spans 13 amino acids. Germline lookup yields CDR1 SNHLY and CDR2 FYNNEI. Germline trimming cut 5 bases from V and 3 bases from J; bases unmatched to any gene: 2. The CDR3 spells CASSPTSGYEQYV. The CDR3 DNA is TGTGCCAGCAGTCCGACTAGCGGCTACGAGCAGTACGTC.

This chain connects TRBV4-2 to TRBJ1-2, with 7 bases lining up with TRBD1. The ends lost 1 base at V and 8 bases at J; junction bases unmatched: 7. The length of the CDR3 is 14 residues. Looked up from germline, CDR1 is LGHNA and CDR2 is YNFKEQ. CDR3: CASSQGTGFFGYTF. The DNA of the CDR3 is TGTGCCAGCAGCCAAGGGACAGGATTTTTCGGCTACACCTTC.

This rearrangement joins TRBV24-1 to TRBJ2-1; D is possibly TRBD1 (6 bases). V lost 9 bases and J lost 0, with 11 bases in between. CDR3 length equals 14 residues. Germline CDR1 KGHDR, CDR2 SFDVKD. The chain's CDR3 is CATQGWASYNEQFF. The CDR3, as DNA: TGTGCCACCCAGGGGTGGGCCTCCTACAATGAGCAGTTCTTC.

J is TRBJ1-2 and V is TRBV5-1, with D unclear. V was trimmed by 0 bases and J by 6 bases, leaving 6 bases between them. Germline CDR1 and CDR2: SGHRS and YFSETQ. The CDR3 contains 12 residues. CDR3 in DNA: TGCGCCAGCAGCTTGGCTCTAAATGGCTACACCTTC. As protein: CASSLALNGYTF.

The J gene is TRBJ1-6, the V gene TRBV6-5; D possibly corresponds to TRBD1 (6 bases). The germline V gene encodes CDR1 MNHEY and CDR2 SVGAGI. The length of the CDR3 is 15 residues. Trimming pared 2 bases from V and 13 bases from J, leaving 18 bases between. The CDR3 region is CASSYDGTLERPLHF. In DNA, the CDR3 is TGTGCCAGCAGTTACGATGGGACACTTGAACGGCCCCTCCACTTT.

The rearrangement uses TRBV5-1 and TRBJ1-1, with TRBD1 identical over 8 bases. V trimming: 6 bases; J trimming: 5 bases; junction bases outside the gene matches: 6. The germline V gene encodes CDR1 SGHRS and CDR2 YFSETQ. The CDR3 runs to 13 residues. The CDR3 reads CASTGQGGTEAFF. The CDR3 region has the DNA TGCGCCAGCACCGGACAGGGAGGAACTGAAGCTTTCTTT.

The chain links TRBV6-4 to TRBJ1-2, with D possibly TRBD1 on 5 matching bases. This CDR3 comprises 14 residues. Germline values: CDR1 MRHNA, CDR2 SNTAGT. V lost 6 bases, J lost 7 bases, and 18 bases lay in between. The CDR3 region is CASSAGAGRGGYTF. The CDR3 DNA reads as TGTGCCAGCAGCGCCGGAGCGGGGCGGGGTGGCTACACCTTC.

This sequence joins TRBV4-1 and TRBJ1-2, with 7 bases identical to TRBD1. CDR3 size: 16 residues. The germline V gene has CDR1 MGHRA and CDR2 YSYEKL. After removal of 5 bases from V and 2 bases from J, the junction contained 11 bases not matched to a gene. CDR3: CASSFGQAPQNYGYTF. The CDR3 bases are TGCGCCAGCAGCTTTGGACAGGCCCCACAAAACTATGGCTACACCTTC.

The chain has TRBV5-1 and TRBJ1-1, with D unclear. V shed 5 bases and J shed 3 bases, with 14 bases lying between them. Germline CDR1 is SGHRS and CDR2 is YFSETQ. CDR3 length equals 14 residues. CDR3 sequence: CASRTRGGDTEAFF. As DNA, the CDR3 is TGCGCCAGCAGGACTCGGGGAGGAGACACTGAAGCTTTCTTT.

The chain couples TRBV5-1 to TRBJ2-3, with TRBD1 matching over 9 bases. The CDR3 contains 16 residues. Germline assignment: CDR1 SGHRS and CDR2 YFSETQ. V lost 1 base, J lost 2 bases, and 5 bases stayed unmatched. The CDR3 loop reads CASSLPGTGHTDTQYF. The CDR3 DNA is TGCGCCAGCAGCTTGCCCGGGACAGGGCACACAGATACGCAGTATTTT. Based on the CDR3 plus reference TRBV5-1 and TRBJ2-3, the full variable domain is KAGVTQTPRYLIKTRGQQVTLSCSPISGHRSVSWYQQTPGQGLQFLFEYFSETQRNKGNFPGRFSGRQFSNSRSEMNVSTLELGDSALYLCASSLPGTGHTDTQYFGPGTRLTVL.

V is TRBV29-1 and J is TRBJ1-2, with TRBD1 matching over 9 bases. The CDR3 sequence is 13 residues long. Germline V gene lookup returns CDR1 SQVTM and CDR2 ANQGSEA. Germline trimming cut 3 bases from V and 6 bases from J; bases unmatched to any gene: 5. The CDR3 sequence is CSVEGQGTHGYTF. The CDR3 bases are TGCAGCGTTGAGGGACAGGGAACCCATGGCTACACCTTC. Variable domain in full (rest from reference TRBV29-1 and TRBJ1-2): SAVISQKPSRDICQRGTSLTIQCQVDSQVTMMFWYRQQPGQSLTLIATANQGSEATYESGFVIDKFPISRPNLTFSTLTVSNMSPEDSSIYLCSVEGQGTHGYTFGSGTRLTVV.

J is TRBJ1-2 and V is TRBV5-4; D call uncertain. This CDR3 contains 15 residues. Germline CDR1 reads SGHNT; CDR2 reads YYREEE (reference sequence). V lost 1 base and J lost 5, with 15 bases in between. The CDR3 spells CASSLRGSFPYGYTF. Written as DNA, the CDR3 is TGTGCCAGCAGCTTGCGGGGAAGCTTCCCATATGGCTACACCTTC. The full variable domain, its missing parts supplied by reference TRBV5-4 and TRBJ1-2, is ETGVTQSPTHLIKTRGQQVTLRCSSQSGHNTVSWYQQALGQGPQFIFQYYREEENGRGNFPPRFSGLQFPNYSSELNVNALELDDSALYLCASSLRGSFPYGYTFGSGTRLTVV.

The gene calls are TRBV30 and TRBJ1-2; D gene ambiguous. The V gene lost 5 bases and the J gene lost 2 bases, with 6 bases spanning the gap. Looked up from germline, CDR1 is GTSNPN and CDR2 is SVGIG (reference sequence). The CDR3 has 11 residues. The CDR3 bases are TGTGCCTGGGAGAGAAACTATGGCTACACCTTC. Its translation is CAWERNYGYTF.

The V call is TRBV19, the J call TRBJ2-2, with 7 bases lining up with TRBD1. The ends lost 5 bases at V and 4 bases at J; junction bases unmatched: 7. Germline V gives CDR1 LNHDA, CDR2 SQIVND (reference sequence). The CDR3 covers 15 residues. The CDR3 reads CASSFGRQGTGELFF. As DNA, the CDR3 is TGTGCCAGTAGTTTCGGAAGACAGGGCACCGGGGAGCTGTTTTTT. The variable domain in full, with the rest retrieved from reference TRBV19 and TRBJ2-2, is DGGITQSPKYLFRKEGQNVTLSCEQNLNHDAMYWYRQDPGQGLRLIYYSQIVNDFQKGDIAEGYSVSREKKESFPLTVTSAQKNPTAFYLCASSFGRQGTGELFFGEGSRLTVL.

This chain joins TRBV5-1 and TRBJ1-2; tentative D call: TRBD1 (6 bases). CDR1 and CDR2 (germline): SGHRS, YFSETQ. CDR3 length equals 16 residues. V shed 0 bases and J shed 0 bases, with 12 bases lying between them. CDR3 sequence reads: CASSLDRQDSNYGYTF. As DNA, the CDR3 is TGCGCCAGCAGCTTGGACCGACAGGACTCTAACTATGGCTACACCTTC.

A few counts support this clone. V gene TRBV4-1 combines with J gene TRBJ1-2; D is uncertain. V shed 6 bases and J shed 4 bases, with 6 bases lying between them. Germline V gives CDR1 MGHRA, CDR2 YSYEKL. CDR3 length equals 11 residues. CDR3 in amino acids: CASSPVYGYTF. DNA for the CDR3: TGCGCCAGCAGTCCGGTCTATGGCTACACCTTC.

This sequence joins TRBV9 and TRBJ2-7; D unresolved. Germline V gene lookup returns CDR1 SGDLS and CDR2 YYNGEE. V lost 1 base and J lost 2, with 10 bases in between. The CDR3 loop spans 14 amino acids. The CDR3 reads CASSVSLGPYEQYF. The CDR3 nucleotides read TGTGCCAGCAGCGTAAGTCTGGGCCCCTACGAGCAGTACTTC.

V usage is TRBV12-5 and J usage is TRBJ1-3; TRBD1 matches at 7 bases. The CDR3 sequence is 18 residues long. CDR1 and CDR2 (germline): LGHNT, FRNRAP. V lost 0 bases, J lost 0 bases, and 8 bases stayed unmatched. Here the CDR3 DNA reads TGTGCTAGTGGTTTGGTAATAAAGGGGGCAAACTCTGGAAACACCATATATTTT. Its protein is CASGLVIKGANSGNTIYF.

This chain connects TRBV6-2 or TRBV6-3 to TRBJ2-7; TRBD1 matches at 9 bases. Germline V lookup: CDR1 MNHEY, CDR2 SVGEGT. Trimming removed 2 bases from V and 1 base from J; junction bases left unmatched: 3. The CDR3 spans 15 residues. CDR3 loop: CASSYGGTGSYEQYV. In nucleotides, the CDR3 is TGTGCCAGCAGTTACGGCGGGACAGGGTCCTACGAGCAGTACGTC.

The CDR3 DNA is TGCGCCAGCAGCTTTACAGGGGGTAGCAATCAGCCCCAGCATTTT. Amino acids: CASSFTGGSNQPQHF. The chain recombines TRBV5-1 with TRBJ1-5; 8 nucleotides line up with TRBD1. The junction had 1 base not matched to a gene; V was cut back by 2 bases and J by 0 bases. This CDR3 has 15 amino acids. Germline V gene sequence: CDR1 SGHRS, CDR2 YFSETQ.